The 27 T cell receptor beta chains reported below all come from one sample, sequenced in a study of T cell responses to AZD1222 COVID-19 vaccine. Some clones are missing from TCRdb's copy, which holds only in-frame ones; the method was immunoSEQ multiplex PCR. The sample lists 90,000 to 130,000 clones, roughly 92% seen once, with 2% to 2.5% in the top ten. The material was peripheral blood, obtained 28 days after the second AZD1222 dose. The receptors originated from an adult who received the AZD1222 COVID-19 vaccine.

The rearrangement links TRBV7-9 to TRBJ2-2; the D is unclear. CDR3 length equals 16 residues. Germline loops: CDR1 SEHNR, CDR2 FQNEAQ (reference sequence). Trimming left V 2 bases short and J 2 bases short, with 12 bases between. CDR3 sequence (DNA): TGTGCCAGCAGCTTAATCCTGTCAGATAACACCGGGGAGCTGTTTTTT. Translated, it gives CASSLILSDNTGELFF.

The CDR3 region is CASSPPGTGVNIQYF. The CDR3 DNA reads as TGTGCCAGCAGCCCGCCCGGGACAGGGGTGAACATTCAGTACTTC. The chain joins TRBV14 to TRBJ2-4, with 10 positions matching TRBD1. This CDR3 is 15 amino acids long. Germline CDR1 SGHDN, CDR2 FVKESK. Losses at the gene ends were 4 bases for V and 7 bases for J; bases not matched to a gene: 7. Drawing the rest from reference TRBV14 and TRBJ2-4, the complete variable domain is EAGVTQFPSHSVIEKGQTVTLRCDPISGHDNLYWYRRVMGKEIKFLLHFVKESKQDESGMPNNRFLAERTGGTYSTLKVQPAELEDSGVYFCASSPPGTGVNIQYFGAGTRLSVL.

V usage is TRBV5-6 and J usage is TRBJ2-7, with 7 nucleotides matching TRBD1. The CDR3 is made up of 14 amino acids. Germline assignment: CDR1 SGHDT and CDR2 YYEEEE. V was clipped by 3 bases and J by 2 bases; unmatched bases: 5. The CDR3 nucleotides are TGTGCCAGCAGCTATTCAGACAGGGCCTACGAGCAGTACTTC. Encoded protein: CASSYSDRAYEQYF.

The rearrangement joins TRBV7-2 to TRBJ2-5; 8 nucleotides match TRBD2. With 5 bases clipped from V and 2 bases from J, the junction kept 7 bases outside the gene matches. This CDR3 has 15 amino acids. CDR1 and CDR2 (germline): SGHTA, FQGNSA. In DNA, the CDR3 is TGTGCCAGCAGCAGAGGACTAGCCTCGCAAGAGACCCAGTACTTC. It yields the protein CASSRGLASQETQYF.

This chain links TRBV18 with TRBJ1-5; D is unclear. V was shortened by 5 bases and J by 9 bases, with 20 bases between the two germline ends. The CDR3 contains 15 residues. CDR1 and CDR2 from the germline V gene are KGHSH and LQKENI. The CDR3 loop is CASSKTEGRRLPQHF. The CDR3 region has the DNA TGTGCCAGCTCAAAGACTGAGGGAAGGCGTTTGCCCCAGCATTTT.

The chain has TRBV15 and TRBJ1-1; D may be TRBD1 (5 bases). In germline, CDR1 is LNHNV, CDR2 YYDKDF (reference sequence). The CDR3 covers 14 residues. Trimming took 5 bases from V and 2 from J, leaving 12 bases between them. CDR3 region: CATSGTLGNTEAFF. The CDR3 nucleotides are TGTGCCACCAGCGGGACTCTAGGAAACACTGAAGCTTTCTTT.

The V gene is TRBV19, the J gene TRBJ2-2; 12 nucleotides agree with TRBD2. CDR1 is LNHDA and CDR2 is SQIVND in the germline V gene (reference sequence). The CDR3 has 16 residues. V shed 6 bases, J shed 6 bases, and the junction held 8 bases outside the gene matches. CDR3 sequence reads: CASRERTSGMSGELFF. The CDR3 DNA reads TGTGCCAGTAGAGAAAGGACTAGCGGGATGTCCGGGGAGCTGTTTTTT.

This chain joins TRBV28 and TRBJ1-2, with D possibly matching TRBD1 (6 bases). V lost 5 bases, J lost 4 bases, and 20 bases lay in between. The CDR3 extends over 16 amino acids. The germline CDR1 and CDR2 sequences are MDHEN and SYDVKM. The CDR3 DNA follows: TGTGCCAGCAGTGAGTTAGAAGGGGGTACTATCTATGGCTACACCTTC. Its translation is CASSELEGGTIYGYTF.

The chain recombines TRBV11-2 with TRBJ1-1; no clear D. The V end lost 5 bases, the J end lost 4 bases, and 8 bases lay between the germline ends. Looked up from germline, CDR1 is SGHAT and CDR2 is FQNNGV. This CDR3 has 12 residues. The CDR3 sequence is CASSPASTEAFF. The DNA of the CDR3 is TGTGCCAGCAGCCCAGCCAGCACTGAAGCTTTCTTT.

This clone appeared a single time. J is TRBJ1-5 and V is TRBV11-2; unclear D gene. Germline V gives CDR1 SGHAT, CDR2 FQNNGV. The CDR3 totals 15 residues. Trimming removed 6 bases at V and 0 bases at J, with 12 bases between. The CDR3 protein is CASSQAFDSNQPQHF. The CDR3 nucleotides are TGTGCCAGCAGTCAAGCTTTTGATAGCAATCAGCCCCAGCATTTT.

The rearrangement uses TRBV6-5 and TRBJ2-7; no clear D gene. CDR3 size: 13 residues. V was clipped by 0 bases and J by 7 bases, with 10 bases between them. In germline, CDR1 is MNHEY, CDR2 SVGAGI. DNA of the CDR3: TGTGCCAGCAGTTACTCGTTCCAGAGGGAGCAGTACTTC. Encoded protein: CASSYSFQREQYF.

This chain connects TRBV12-5 to TRBJ2-7; TRBD1 matches 7 bases. The CDR3 totals 17 residues. The V and J ends lost 0 bases and 0 bases, in that order; junction bases with no gene match: 8. Germline assignment: CDR1 LGHNT and CDR2 FRNRAP. The CDR3 protein is CASGLVLRQGDSYEQYF. Written as DNA, the CDR3 is TGTGCTAGTGGTTTGGTACTTCGGCAGGGGGACTCCTACGAGCAGTACTTC.

V and J are TRBV10-3 and TRBJ1-5; 7 bases are a match to TRBD1. There are 13 residues in the CDR3. Germline trimming cut 11 bases from V and 4 bases from J; bases unmatched to any gene: 8. The germline gives CDR1 ENHRY, CDR2 SYGVKD. The CDR3 nucleotides are TGTGCCGGAAGGGGGACAGCGAATCAGCCCCAGCATTTT. Its translation is CAGRGTANQPQHF.

The CDR3 is CASSLDRGREAFF. In DNA form, the CDR3 reads TGTGCCAGCAGCTTAGACAGGGGGCGTGAAGCTTTCTTT. The chain has TRBV7-2 and TRBJ1-1; 9 nucleotides agree with TRBD1. This CDR3 is built from 13 residues. The germline CDR1 and CDR2 sequences are SGHTA and FQGNSA. Trimming took 1 base from V and 7 from J; bases not matched to a gene: 1.

The V gene is TRBV18, the J gene TRBJ2-7; no reliable D call. Per the germline V gene, CDR1 is KGHSH and CDR2 is LQKENI. V was trimmed by 6 bases and J by 2 bases, leaving 23 bases between them. There are 17 residues in the CDR3. In DNA form, the CDR3 reads TGTGCCAGCTCCCGCCTTATGGTCACAGATAAGACCTACGAGCAGTACTTC. As protein: CASSRLMVTDKTYEQYF.

The genes are TRBV20-1 and TRBJ1-2; D remains ambiguous. This CDR3 comprises 11 residues. Germline CDR1 reads DFQATT; CDR2 reads SNEGSKA (reference sequence). Between the trimmed V and J ends, which lost 5 bases and 5 bases, there was a span of 9 bases. CDR3 nucleotide sequence: TGCAGTGCTCTAAGAGGGTATGGCTACACCTTC. It is translated as CSALRGYGYTF.

The table lists this clone with a count of one. The rearrangement links TRBV5-4 to TRBJ2-3; weak D call: TRBD2 (6 bases). CDR1 is SGHNT, CDR2 YYREEE, per germline (reference sequence). The CDR3 is 15 residues long. V shed 4 bases and J shed 4 bases, with 16 bases lying between them. CDR3: CASSLSLGTADTQYF. The CDR3 DNA is TGTGCCAGCAGCCTATCCCTCGGGACTGCAGATACGCAGTATTTT.

Comment on this clone: Other DNA sequences in the same sample also yield this CDR3. The V gene is TRBV5-4, the J gene TRBJ2-7; D is possibly TRBD1 (5 bases). The V and J ends lost 0 bases and 1 base respectively, with 8 bases between them. The CDR3 has 14 residues. Per the germline V gene, CDR1 is SGHNT and CDR2 is YYREEE (reference sequence). In DNA form, the CDR3 reads TGTGCCAGCAGCTTGGCAGGGAATTCCTACGAGCAGTACTTC. Translating it yields CASSLAGNSYEQYF.

The gene calls are TRBV21-1 and TRBJ1-3. TRBV21-1 is noted as a pseudogene. CDR3 length: 17 residues. For the CDR3, the DNA is TGTGCCAGCAGCAAAGTGGTTAGATTGCCGGGGGGAAACACCATATATTTT. This gives the protein CASSKVVRLPGGNTIYF.

The rearrangement links TRBV10-3 to TRBJ2-1; D perhaps matches TRBD1 (6 bases). The CDR3 consists of 16 residues. The V gene lost 5 bases and the J gene lost 0 bases, with 14 bases spanning the gap. The germline V gene encodes CDR1 ENHRY and CDR2 SYGVKD. DNA for the CDR3: TGTGCCATCAGTTCCGGACAGAAACTCTCCTACAATGAGCAGTTCTTC. Translated, it gives CAISSGQKLSYNEQFF.

V and J are TRBV10-2 and TRBJ2-1, with 13 bases identical to TRBD2. V shed 6 bases and J 1 base; nucleotides not matched to a gene: 9. In germline, CDR1 is WSHSY, CDR2 SAAADI. The CDR3 runs to 18 residues. The CDR3, as DNA: TGCGCCAGCAGACTAGCGGGGGGGCCAGGATCGTCCTACAATGAGCAGTTCTTC. Translated: CASRLAGGPGSSYNEQFF.

The gene calls are TRBV28 and TRBJ2-2, with TRBD2 matching 9 bases. In germline, CDR1 is MDHEN, CDR2 SYDVKM. The CDR3 covers 14 residues. Unmatched junction bases numbered 3, after V lost 5 bases and J lost 5 bases. This chain's CDR3 is CASSLAGRTGELFF. The DNA of the CDR3 is TGTGCCAGCAGTCTAGCGGGGCGGACCGGGGAGCTGTTTTTT.

The chain recombines TRBV14 with TRBJ1-1; D is uncertain. CDR1 SGHDN and CDR2 FVKESK come from the germline V gene. V lost 0 bases and J lost 1, with 18 bases in between. The CDR3 is 18 residues long. DNA for the CDR3: TGTGCCAGCAGCCAAGACGTCACTGGGGTAGGTACGAACACTGAAGCTTTCTTT. Protein: CASSQDVTGVGTNTEAFF.

The rearrangement joins TRBV5-4 to TRBJ2-5; the D gene could be TRBD1 or TRBD2 (5 bases each). The length of the CDR3 is 16 residues. CDR1 is SGHNT, CDR2 YYREEE, per germline (reference sequence). Trimming removed 0 bases from V and 5 bases from J, with 17 bases in between. CDR3 DNA: TGTGCCAGCAGCTTGGCCCCCCGGGACCTATTGGAGACCCAGTACTTC. Amino acids: CASSLAPRDLLETQYF.

The CDR3 bases are TGCGCCAGCAGCCAAGGGGTTTGGACTGAAGCTTTCTTT. Protein: CASSQGVWTEAFF. V gene TRBV4-3 combines with J gene TRBJ1-1; no clear D gene. There are 13 residues in the CDR3. Germline-derived CDR1 and CDR2 are LGHNA and YSLEER. V lost 1 base to trimming and J lost 5 bases, with 8 bases between them.

The rearrangement joins TRBV11-3 to TRBJ2-3; 9 nucleotides match TRBD2. CDR1 is SGHNT, CDR2 YENEEA, per germline. Losses at the gene ends were 0 bases for V and 0 bases for J; bases not matched to a gene: 16. There are 21 residues in the CDR3. CDR3 sequence: CASSLEIRRLAAHISTDTQYF. CDR3 coding DNA: TGTGCCAGCAGCTTAGAGATCCGAAGACTAGCGGCCCATATTAGCACAGATACGCAGTATTTT. Full variable domain (remainder filled in from reference TRBV11-3 and TRBJ2-3): EAGVVQSPRYKIIEKKQPVAFWCNPISGHNTLYWYLQNLGQGPELLIRYENEEAVDDSQLPKDRFSAERLKGVDSTLKIQPAELGDSAVYLCASSLEIRRLAAHISTDTQYFGPGTRLTVL.

The chain is built from TRBV18 and TRBJ2-1; D is ambiguous. V lost 6 bases, J lost 10 bases, and 22 bases lay in between. CDR1 and CDR2 from the germline V gene are KGHSH and LQKENI. The CDR3 totals 15 residues. The CDR3 bases are TGTGCCAGCTCGCCCCCTATGCTGTTGCTTAACGAGCAGTTCTTC. It encodes CASSPPMLLLNEQFF.